Shown below are 25 T cell receptor beta chains from a single sample sequenced in a study of blood T cell repertoires in COVID-19 (dated by TCRdb to the early 2020s). Receptors were amplified or captured by the immunoSEQ multiplex PCR assay. TCRdb mirrors the immuneACCESS table, restricted to in-frame sequences. Some clones are absent from its copies; in checked studies, under half trace to an unresolved V gene, and the reason for the others is unknown. The sample includes approximately 190,000 clones, with roughly four fifths observed a single time. The ten biggest clones cover about 6.5% of the sample. Material for sequencing was peripheral blood. The receptors were sampled from a woman aged 40-49 years with acute or convalescent COVID-19.

The V gene is TRBV9, the J gene TRBJ1-4; 8 bases are shared with TRBD1. Germline V gene lookup returns CDR1 SGDLS and CDR2 YYNGEE. V was pared by 3 bases and J by 8 bases, with 3 bases of the junction left unmatched. The CDR3 contains 13 residues. The DNA of the CDR3 is TGTGCCAGCAGCGCACGACAGGGGGAAAAACTGTTTTTT. Translating gives CASSARQGEKLFF.

The V call is TRBV27, the J call TRBJ2-2; D is unclear. Trimming took off 5 bases at V and 1 base at J, with 5 bases between the two ends. Germline-derived CDR1 and CDR2 are MNHEY and SMNVEV (reference sequence). The CDR3 extends over 13 amino acids. The CDR3 nucleotides read TGTGCCAGCAGTCCCCGGAACACCGGGGAGCTGTTTTTT. It is translated as CASSPRNTGELFF.

The chain combines TRBV5-1 with TRBJ1-1, with a weak D call TRBD1 (6 bases). In germline, CDR1 is SGHRS, CDR2 YFSETQ. The CDR3 length is 15 residues. V was trimmed by 5 bases and J by 1 base, leaving 15 bases between them. This CDR3 reads CASSQGGVENTEAFF. In nucleotides, the CDR3 is TGCGCCAGCAGTCAAGGGGGGGTTGAGAACACTGAAGCTTTCTTT.

V usage is TRBV7-9 and J usage is TRBJ2-7; 9 nucleotides align to TRBD2. There are 14 residues in the CDR3. The trim removed 3 bases at V and 2 bases at J, leaving 2 bases unmatched. The germline CDR1 and CDR2 sequences are SEHNR and FQNEAQ (reference sequence). The chain's CDR3 is CASSLTSGTYEQYF. The CDR3 bases are TGTGCCAGCAGCTTGACTAGCGGTACCTACGAGCAGTACTTC.

The chain carries TRBV27 and TRBJ2-1; 14 nucleotides match TRBD2. This CDR3 has 16 residues. Per germline, CDR1 MNHEY and CDR2 SMNVEV (reference sequence). With 4 bases clipped from V and 7 bases from J, the junction kept 6 bases outside the gene matches. CDR3 bases: TGTGCCAGCAGTTCCTCGACTAGCGGGGGGGGTAATGAGCAGTTCTTC. Its protein is CASSSSTSGGGNEQFF.

The J gene is TRBJ1-5, the V gene TRBV27; the D is unclear. Trimming took off 6 bases at V and 0 bases at J, with 12 bases between the two ends. CDR1 and CDR2 (germline): MNHEY, SMNVEV (reference sequence). This CDR3 spans 15 amino acids. The CDR3 loop reads CASSPTAASNQPQHF. In nucleotides, the CDR3 is TGTGCCAGCAGCCCGACGGCGGCTAGCAATCAGCCCCAGCATTTT.

The chain couples TRBV28 to TRBJ1-2; D is perhaps TRBD1 (5 bases). The CDR3 totals 13 residues. CDR1 and CDR2 from the germline V gene are MDHEN and SYDVKM. Trimming took off 6 bases at V and 2 bases at J, with 10 bases between the two ends. The CDR3 coding sequence is TGTGCCAGCAGCTATGACAGAAACTATGGCTACACCTTC. This encodes CASSYDRNYGYTF.

V is TRBV7-8 and J is TRBJ1-5; 7 nucleotides match TRBD1. V was clipped by 1 base and J by 4 bases; unmatched bases: 10. The CDR3 contains 17 residues. Germline values: CDR1 SGHVS, CDR2 FQNEAQ. The CDR3 DNA sequence: TGTGCCAGCAGCTTAGGACAGGGCATGGGACATAATCAGCCCCAGCATTTT. Protein product: CASSLGQGMGHNQPQHF.

CDR3 bases: TGCGCCAGCAGCCCGTATGGGACAGGGGATAGCAATCAGCCCCAGCATTTT. It specifies CASSPYGTGDSNQPQHF. The chain combines TRBV5-1 with TRBJ1-5; 10 bases are a match to TRBD1. In germline, CDR1 is SGHRS, CDR2 YFSETQ. The ends lost 4 bases at V and 0 bases at J; junction bases unmatched: 7. The CDR3 has 17 amino acids.

The chain joins TRBV30 to TRBJ2-1, with a weak D call TRBD2 (6 bases). This CDR3 contains 11 residues. CDR1 is GTSNPN and CDR2 is SVGIG in the germline V gene (reference sequence). Here the CDR3 reads CGGGVYNEQFF. CDR3 in DNA: TGTGGCGGCGGGGTCTACAATGAGCAGTTCTTC.

The chain couples TRBV30 to TRBJ2-5, with a possible D match to TRBD1 (6 bases). The CDR3 consists of 13 residues. Germline V gene lookup returns CDR1 GTSNPN and CDR2 SVGIG (reference sequence). Trimming removed 4 bases from V and 4 bases from J, with 13 bases in between. The CDR3 region is CAWTVQGPETQYF. In DNA form, the CDR3 reads TGTGCCTGGACCGTCCAGGGGCCAGAGACCCAGTACTTC.

The chain uses TRBV4-1 and TRBJ2-1, with 7 bases fitting TRBD2. The CDR3 consists of 16 residues. The J segment lost 4 bases and the V segment lost 3 bases, leaving 9 bases of the junction unmatched. Germline-derived CDR1 and CDR2 are MGHRA and YSYEKL. As DNA, the CDR3 is TGCGCCAGCAGCCAGCCCCTAGCGGTAAGATACAATGAGCAGTTCTTC. This translates into CASSQPLAVRYNEQFF.

The rearrangement uses TRBV5-5 and TRBJ2-7, with D maybe TRBD2 (5 bases). Between the trimmed V and J ends, which lost 1 base and 3 bases, there was a span of 5 bases. Per germline, CDR1 SGHKS and CDR2 YYEKEE (reference sequence). This CDR3 comprises 12 residues. The CDR3 DNA is TGTGCCAGCAGCTTGCGGGGCTACGAGCAGTACTTC. It translates to CASSLRGYEQYF.

The rearrangement joins TRBV3-1 (or the pseudogene TRBV3-2) to TRBJ1-1, with D unresolved. Trimming took 0 bases from V and 5 from J, leaving 16 bases between them. There are 16 residues in the CDR3. Germline CDR1 LGHDT, CDR2 YNNKEL (reference sequence). This CDR3 is CASSQEQAGTRTEAFF. The CDR3 nucleotides read TGTGCCAGCAGCCAAGAGCAGGCGGGCACGAGGACTGAAGCTTTCTTT.

This chain uses TRBV27 with TRBJ1-4, with 10 bases lining up with TRBD1. Germline V gene lookup returns CDR1 MNHEY and CDR2 SMNVEV (reference sequence). The CDR3 extends over 13 amino acids. J lost 8 bases, V lost 8 bases, and 5 bases had no gene match. The CDR3 protein is CASGRDRGEKLFF. In nucleotides, the CDR3 is TGTGCCAGCGGCCGGGACAGGGGAGAAAAACTGTTTTTT.

The V and J genes are TRBV7-9 and TRBJ1-4, with TRBD1 matching over 11 bases. The ends lost 5 bases at V and 10 bases at J; junction bases unmatched: 6. This CDR3 region has 14 residues. The germline CDR1 and CDR2 sequences are SEHNR and FQNEAQ (reference sequence). CDR3 nucleotide sequence: TGTGCCAGCAGCCCGGGACAGGGGGTTGCAAAACTGTTTTTT. Translation: CASSPGQGVAKLFF.

The J gene is TRBJ2-1, the V gene TRBV5-4, with a possible D match to TRBD1 (6 bases). The CDR3 runs 15 residues. The germline V and J ends were trimmed by 4 bases and 9 bases, with 20 bases remaining between them. Germline assignment: CDR1 SGHNT and CDR2 YYREEE (reference sequence). The CDR3: CASSPWKGDFIEQFF. Written as DNA, the CDR3 is TGTGCCAGCAGCCCTTGGAAGGGGGATTTCATTGAGCAGTTCTTC.

The chain employs TRBV5-4 and TRBJ2-3; D is possibly TRBD2 (5 bases). This CDR3 spans 14 amino acids. CDR1 SGHNT and CDR2 YYREEE come from the germline V gene (reference sequence). V was clipped by 0 bases and J by 3 bases, with 8 bases between them. CDR3 loop: CASSLGGSTDTQYF. The CDR3 coding sequence is TGTGCCAGCAGCTTGGGAGGGAGTACAGATACGCAGTATTTT.

V and J are TRBV27 and TRBJ1-6; the D is unclear. The ends were cut back, 6 bases at V and 7 bases at J, with 7 bases in the middle. Per the germline V gene, CDR1 is MNHEY and CDR2 is SMNVEV (reference sequence). The CDR3 length is 12 residues. The CDR3 region has the DNA TGTGCCAGCAGAGCGGAGAATTCACCCCTCCACTTT. Protein: CASRAENSPLHF.

The chain is built from TRBV6-5 and TRBJ1-6; D remains unclear. The V and J ends lost 7 bases and 6 bases respectively, with 16 bases between them. Germline CDR1 reads MNHEY; CDR2 reads SVGAGI. The CDR3 covers 15 residues. The CDR3 loop reads CASTEGWRPNSPLHF. CDR3 DNA sequence: TGTGCCAGCACCGAGGGCTGGCGCCCTAATTCACCCCTCCACTTT.

The chain combines TRBV5-1 with TRBJ1-1; D perhaps matches TRBD1 (5 bases). Trimming pared 0 bases from V and 0 bases from J, leaving 15 bases between. From germline, CDR1 is SGHRS and CDR2 YFSETQ. This CDR3 spans 17 amino acids. The CDR3 protein is CASSLAPQGVMNTEAFF. The CDR3 DNA follows: TGCGCCAGCAGCTTGGCACCGCAGGGTGTCATGAACACTGAAGCTTTCTTT.

The chain uses TRBV2 and TRBJ1-4, with 11 bases that match TRBD1. The CDR3 runs 17 residues. Germline V gene data show CDR1 as SNHLY and CDR2 as FYNNEI. Trimming removed 10 bases from V and 3 bases from J; junction bases left unmatched: 13. CDR3 amino acids: CATRTGGSIGANEKLFF. CDR3 nucleotides: TGTGCCACTAGGACAGGGGGCTCGATCGGAGCTAATGAAAAACTGTTTTTT.

The chain carries TRBV6-5 and TRBJ2-7; TRBD2 matches 13 bases. This CDR3 has 14 residues. V shed 8 bases, J shed 1 base, and the junction held 2 bases outside the gene matches. Germline-derived CDR1 and CDR2 are MNHEY and SVGAGI. The CDR3, as DNA: TGTGCCAGCCGACTAGCGGGAGGATCCTACGAGCAGTACTTC. Translated: CASRLAGGSYEQYF.

This clone was seen a few times. This sequence joins TRBV24-1 and TRBJ2-3; 16 positions match TRBD2. V lost 5 bases to trimming and J lost 6 bases; unmatched junction nucleotides: 10. Per the germline V gene, CDR1 is KGHDR and CDR2 is SFDVKD. The CDR3 totals 18 residues. CDR3: CATSALPGLAGGTDTQYF. CDR3 DNA sequence: TGTGCCACCAGTGCCCTCCCGGGACTAGCGGGAGGGACGGATACGCAGTATTTT.

This CDR3 is CASMIGGGETEAFF. CDR3 nucleotides: TGCGCCAGCATGATAGGTGGGGGGGAGACTGAAGCTTTCTTT. The V and J genes are TRBV5-1 and TRBJ1-1, with a tentative D call TRBD1 (5 bases). Germline loops: CDR1 SGHRS, CDR2 YFSETQ. Between the trimmed V and J ends, which lost 6 bases and 5 bases, there was a span of 17 bases. CDR3 length: 14 residues.